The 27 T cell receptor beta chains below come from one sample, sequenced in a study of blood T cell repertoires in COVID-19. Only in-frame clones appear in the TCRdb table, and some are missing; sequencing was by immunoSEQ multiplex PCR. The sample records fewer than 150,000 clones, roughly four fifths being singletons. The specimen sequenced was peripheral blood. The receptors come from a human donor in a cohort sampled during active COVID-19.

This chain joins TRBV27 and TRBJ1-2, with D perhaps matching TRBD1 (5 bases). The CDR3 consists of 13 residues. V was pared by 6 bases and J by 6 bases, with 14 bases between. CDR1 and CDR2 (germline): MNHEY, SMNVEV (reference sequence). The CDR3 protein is CASSPIWGDGYTF. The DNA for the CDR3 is TGTGCCAGCAGCCCCATTTGGGGGGATGGCTACACCTTC.

CDR3 sequence (DNA): TGCGCCAGCAGCTTTCTGAGCTATAATTCACCCCTCCACTTT. Amino acids: CASSFLSYNSPLHF. The chain joins TRBV5-1 to TRBJ1-6; D unresolved. V was pared by 2 bases and J by 3 bases, with 6 bases between. The germline gives CDR1 SGHRS, CDR2 YFSETQ. The CDR3 extends over 14 amino acids.

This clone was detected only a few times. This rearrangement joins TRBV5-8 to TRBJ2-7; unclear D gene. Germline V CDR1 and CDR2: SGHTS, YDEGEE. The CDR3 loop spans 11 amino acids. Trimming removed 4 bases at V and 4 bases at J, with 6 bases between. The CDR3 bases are TGTGCCAGCAGCCCCGGTTACGAGCAGTACTTC. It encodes CASSPGYEQYF. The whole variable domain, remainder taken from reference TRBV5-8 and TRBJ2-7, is EAGVTQSPTHLIKTRGQQATLRCSPISGHTSVYWYQQALGLGLQFLLWYDEGEERNRGNFPPRFSGRQFPNYSSELNVNALELEDSALYLCASSPGYEQYFGPGTRLTVT.

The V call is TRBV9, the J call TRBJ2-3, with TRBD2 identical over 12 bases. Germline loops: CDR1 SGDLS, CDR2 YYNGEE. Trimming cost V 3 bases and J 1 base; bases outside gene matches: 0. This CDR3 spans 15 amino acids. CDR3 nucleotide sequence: TGTGCCAGCAGCGGGACTAGCGGGGGCACAGATACGCAGTATTTT. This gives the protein CASSGTSGGTDTQYF.

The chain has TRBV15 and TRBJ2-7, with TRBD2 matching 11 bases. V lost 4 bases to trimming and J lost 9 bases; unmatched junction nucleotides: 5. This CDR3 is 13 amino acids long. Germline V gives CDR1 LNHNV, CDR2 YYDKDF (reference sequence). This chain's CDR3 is CATSTPSGGRQYF. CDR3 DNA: TGTGCCACCAGCACACCTAGCGGGGGGCGGCAGTACTTC.

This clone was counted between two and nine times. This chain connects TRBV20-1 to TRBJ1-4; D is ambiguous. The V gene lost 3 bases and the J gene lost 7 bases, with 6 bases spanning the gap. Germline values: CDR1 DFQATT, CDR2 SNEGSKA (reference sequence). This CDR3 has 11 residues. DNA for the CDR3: TGCAGTGCTAGTGTCCGTGAAAAACTGTTTTTT. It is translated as CSASVREKLFF.

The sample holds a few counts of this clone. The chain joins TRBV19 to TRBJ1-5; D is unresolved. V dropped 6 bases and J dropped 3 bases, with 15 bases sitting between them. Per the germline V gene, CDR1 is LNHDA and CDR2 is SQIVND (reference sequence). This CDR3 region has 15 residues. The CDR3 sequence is CASRLGGGDNQPQHF. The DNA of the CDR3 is TGTGCCAGTAGGCTTGGAGGCGGAGACAATCAGCCCCAGCATTTT.

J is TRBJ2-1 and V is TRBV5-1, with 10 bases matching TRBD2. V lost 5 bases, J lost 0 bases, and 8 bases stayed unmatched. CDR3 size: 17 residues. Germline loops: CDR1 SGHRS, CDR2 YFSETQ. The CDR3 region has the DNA TGCGCCAGCAGTCAAGATAGCGGGGGGAGCTCCTACAATGAGCAGTTCTTC. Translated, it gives CASSQDSGGSSYNEQFF.

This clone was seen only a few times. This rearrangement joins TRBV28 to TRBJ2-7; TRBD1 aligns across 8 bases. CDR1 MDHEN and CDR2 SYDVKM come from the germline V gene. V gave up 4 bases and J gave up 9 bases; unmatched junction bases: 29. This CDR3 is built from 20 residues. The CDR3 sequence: CASSYPTGDRTTSAKTGQYF. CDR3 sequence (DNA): TGTGCCAGCAGTTATCCGACAGGGGATCGTACTACGAGCGCGAAAACGGGGCAGTACTTC.

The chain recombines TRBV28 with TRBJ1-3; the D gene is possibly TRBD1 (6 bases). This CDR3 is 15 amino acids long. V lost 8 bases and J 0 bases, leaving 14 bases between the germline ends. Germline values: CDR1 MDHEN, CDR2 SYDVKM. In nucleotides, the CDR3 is TGTGCCAGCTGGGGGCGGGGGCGCTCTGGAAACACCATATATTTT. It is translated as CASWGRGRSGNTIYF.

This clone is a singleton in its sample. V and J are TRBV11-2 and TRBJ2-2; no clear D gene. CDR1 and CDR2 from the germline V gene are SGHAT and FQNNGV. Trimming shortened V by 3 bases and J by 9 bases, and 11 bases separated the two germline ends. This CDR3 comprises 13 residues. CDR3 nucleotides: TGTGCCAGCAGCTTGGTACTCTACCGGGAGCTGTTTTTT. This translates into CASSLVLYRELFF.

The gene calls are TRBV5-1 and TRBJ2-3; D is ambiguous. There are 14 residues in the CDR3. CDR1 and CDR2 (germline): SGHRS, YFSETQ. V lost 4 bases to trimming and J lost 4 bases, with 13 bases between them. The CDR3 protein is CASSLGLSADTQYF. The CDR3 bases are TGCGCCAGCAGCCTAGGTCTCTCGGCAGATACGCAGTATTTT.

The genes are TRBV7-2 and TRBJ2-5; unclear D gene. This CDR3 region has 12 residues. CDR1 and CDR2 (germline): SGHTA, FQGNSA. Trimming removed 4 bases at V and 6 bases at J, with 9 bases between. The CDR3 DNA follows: TGTGCCAGCAGCTCCCCCCCAAAGACCCAGTACTTC. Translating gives CASSSPPKTQYF.

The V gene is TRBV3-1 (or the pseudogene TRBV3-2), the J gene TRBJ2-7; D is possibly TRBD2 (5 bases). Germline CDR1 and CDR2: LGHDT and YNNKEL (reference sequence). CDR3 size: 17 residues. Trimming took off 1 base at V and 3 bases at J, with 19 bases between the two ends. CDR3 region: CASSQVEGPQGNYEQYF. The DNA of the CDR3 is TGTGCCAGCAGCCAAGTCGAGGGCCCCCAAGGGAACTACGAGCAGTACTTC.

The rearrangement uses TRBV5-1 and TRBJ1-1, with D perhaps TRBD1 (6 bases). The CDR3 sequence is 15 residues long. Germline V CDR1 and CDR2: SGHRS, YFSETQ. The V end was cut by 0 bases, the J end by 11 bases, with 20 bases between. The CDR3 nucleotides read TGCGCCAGCAGCTTGGCCTGGGGAGGGACACCTGGGGCTTTCTTT. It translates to CASSLAWGGTPGAFF.

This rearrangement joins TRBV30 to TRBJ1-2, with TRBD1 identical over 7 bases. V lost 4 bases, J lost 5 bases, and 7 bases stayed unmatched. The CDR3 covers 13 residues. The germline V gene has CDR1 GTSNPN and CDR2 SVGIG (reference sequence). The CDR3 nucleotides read TGTGCCTGGACCTTGGACAGGAGGTATGGCTACACCTTC. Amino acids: CAWTLDRRYGYTF.

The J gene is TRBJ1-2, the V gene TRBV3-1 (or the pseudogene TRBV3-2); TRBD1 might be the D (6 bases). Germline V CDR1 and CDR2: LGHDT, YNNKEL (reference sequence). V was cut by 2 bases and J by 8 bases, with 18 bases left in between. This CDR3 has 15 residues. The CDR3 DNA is TGTGCCAGCAGCCAATTGGGGGCTAGGACTTTCGGCTACACCTTC. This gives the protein CASSQLGARTFGYTF.

The CDR3 coding sequence is TGTGCCAGTAGTATAGGAAGCGGAATATCCATGAACACTGAAGCTTTCTTT. Its protein product is CASSIGSGISMNTEAFF. V is TRBV19 and J is TRBJ1-1; no definite D call. The germline CDR1 and CDR2 sequences are LNHDA and SQIVND (reference sequence). This CDR3 comprises 17 residues. The germline V and J ends were trimmed by 1 base and 0 bases, with 15 bases remaining between them. Full variable domain (remainder filled in from reference TRBV19 and TRBJ1-1): DGGITQSPKYLFRKEGQNVTLSCEQNLNHDAMYWYRQDPGQGLRLIYYSQIVNDFQKGDIAEGYSVSREKKESFPLTVTSAQKNPTAFYLCASSIGSGISMNTEAFFGQGTRLTVV.

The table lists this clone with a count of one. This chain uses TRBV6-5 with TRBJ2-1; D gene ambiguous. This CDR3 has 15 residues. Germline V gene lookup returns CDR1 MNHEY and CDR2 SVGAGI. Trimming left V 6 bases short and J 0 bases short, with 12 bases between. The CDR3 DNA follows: TGTGCCAGCAGCCCACGACATATCTCCTACAATGAGCAGTTCTTC. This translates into CASSPRHISYNEQFF.

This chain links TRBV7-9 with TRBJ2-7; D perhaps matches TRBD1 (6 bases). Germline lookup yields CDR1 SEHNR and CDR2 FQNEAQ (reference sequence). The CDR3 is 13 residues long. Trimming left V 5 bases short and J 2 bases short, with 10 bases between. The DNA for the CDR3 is TGTGCCAGCAGCCCCGGACAGACCTACGAGCAGTACTTC. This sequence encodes CASSPGQTYEQYF.

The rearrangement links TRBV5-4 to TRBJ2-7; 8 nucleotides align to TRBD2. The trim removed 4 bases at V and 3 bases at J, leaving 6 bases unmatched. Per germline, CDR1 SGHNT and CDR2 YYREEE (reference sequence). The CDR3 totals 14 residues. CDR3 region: CASSKGLVGYEQYF. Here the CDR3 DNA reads TGTGCCAGCAGCAAGGGACTAGTTGGCTACGAGCAGTACTTC.

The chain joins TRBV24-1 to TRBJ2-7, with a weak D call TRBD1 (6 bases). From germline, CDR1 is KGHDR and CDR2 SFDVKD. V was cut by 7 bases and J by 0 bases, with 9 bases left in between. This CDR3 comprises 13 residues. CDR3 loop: CATRMDSSYEQYF. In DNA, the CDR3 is TGTGCCACCAGGATGGACAGCTCCTACGAGCAGTACTTC.

The CDR3 bases are TGTGCCAGCAGCTACCGGGACAGAGCCAACTATGGCTACACCTTC. Encoded protein: CASSYRDRANYGYTF. V and J are TRBV6-5 and TRBJ1-2; 7 positions match TRBD1. Germline values: CDR1 MNHEY, CDR2 SVGAGI. The CDR3 totals 15 residues. The J segment lost 2 bases and the V segment lost 6 bases, leaving 9 bases of the junction unmatched.

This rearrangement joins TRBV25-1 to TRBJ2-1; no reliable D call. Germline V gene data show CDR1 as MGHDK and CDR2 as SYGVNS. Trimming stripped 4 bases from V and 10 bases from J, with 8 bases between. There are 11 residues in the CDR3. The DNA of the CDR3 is TGTGCCAGCAGTGGGGCGATAGAGCAGTTCTTC. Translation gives CASSGAIEQFF.

The CDR3 sequence is CASGRGGEQYF. In DNA form, the CDR3 reads TGTGCCAGCGGGCGGGGCGGCGAGCAGTACTTC. V is TRBV2 and J is TRBJ2-7; D might be TRBD2 (6 bases). The CDR3 runs 11 residues. The germline CDR1 and CDR2 sequences are SNHLY and FYNNEI. Trimming stripped 8 bases from V and 6 bases from J, with 11 bases between. Looking up the rest from reference TRBV2 and TRBJ2-7 gives the full variable domain: EPEVTQTPSHQVTQMGQEVILRCVPISNHLYFYWYRQILGQKVEFLVSFYNNEISEKSEIFDDQFSVERPDGSNFTLKIRSTKLEDSAMYFCASGRGGEQYFGPGTRLTVT.

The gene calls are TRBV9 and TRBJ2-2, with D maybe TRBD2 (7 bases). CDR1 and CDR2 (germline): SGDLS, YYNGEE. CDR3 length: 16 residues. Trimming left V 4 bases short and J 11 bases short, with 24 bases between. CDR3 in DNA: TGTGCCAGCAGCCCTAGGCTAGGGGACGGGGGGCCCGAGCTGTTTTTT. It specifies CASSPRLGDGGPELFF.

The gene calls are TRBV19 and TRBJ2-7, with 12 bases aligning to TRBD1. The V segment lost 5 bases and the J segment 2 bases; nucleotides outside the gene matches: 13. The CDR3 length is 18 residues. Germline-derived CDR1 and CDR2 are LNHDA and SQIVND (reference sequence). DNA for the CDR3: TGTGCCAGTAGTTTCTCCGGGACAGGGGGCTTCGCCGCCTACGAGCAGTACTTC. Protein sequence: CASSFSGTGGFAAYEQYF.